This TCR beta chain was found in a study of cytomegalovirus exposure and HLA in healthy donors. The PCR ran on 60 Vbeta and 13 Jbeta primers. The data were produced by immunoSEQ multiplex PCR, yet TCRdb's version contains in-frame clones alone and is incomplete. This repertoire comprises about 51,000 clones; its ten largest clones make up around 2.3%. Study-wide results and limits: DRB1 had the most TCR associations and HLA-C the fewest, a later analysis found, with rates varying by HLA locus. In a later analysis, HLA-associated beta chains showed higher expansion and lower generation probabilities than comparable chains.

Remarks on this clone: The antigen is not known.

The sample comprised PBMCs. The receptor comes from a female donor in good health and CMV-seronegative.

The CDR3 reads CASGLRGKPQHF. The CDR3 DNA follows: TGTGCTAGTGGTTTGAGAGGTAAGCCCCAGCATTTT. The chain combines TRBV12-5 with TRBJ1-5; D is unresolved. Trimming took off 2 bases at V and 8 bases at J, with 7 bases between the two ends. CDR3 length: 12 residues. The germline gives CDR1 LGHNT, CDR2 FRNRAP.